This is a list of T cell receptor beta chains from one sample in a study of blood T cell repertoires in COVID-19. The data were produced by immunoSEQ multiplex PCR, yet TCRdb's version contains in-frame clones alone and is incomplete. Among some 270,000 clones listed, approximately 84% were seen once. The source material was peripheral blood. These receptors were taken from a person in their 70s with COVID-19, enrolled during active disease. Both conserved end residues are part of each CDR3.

CDR3: CASSYTGFGGGAVREQYF
length: 18
V: TRBV7-2

CDR3: CASRTGVNYEQYF
length: 13
V: TRBV7-2

CDR3: CASSPSSGTYNEQFF
length: 15
V: TRBV6-2/TRBV6-3

CDR3: CASSRAGTGDQPQHF
length: 15
V: TRBV6-2/TRBV6-3

CDR3: CATSRDRQVPQHF
length: 13
V: TRBV15

CDR3: CASSQEQGPRNQPQHF
length: 16
V: TRBV4-3

CDR3: CAATGGAGYHTEAFF
length: 15
V: TRBV28

CDR3: CASSLRDRGDTQYF
length: 14
V: TRBV7-2

CDR3: CASRWGDTEAFF
length: 12
V: TRBV19

CDR3: CASSLGAGTLPDTQYF
length: 16
V: TRBV5-1

CDR3: CASSPPYTGELFF
length: 13
V: TRBV28

CDR3: CALGAGGGRLDEKLFF
length: 16
V: TRBV28

CDR3: CASSPTGSEQYF
length: 12
V: TRBV5-1

CDR3: CASSVADRGGSGYTF
length: 15
V: TRBV9

CDR3: CASSGNLAGGRYEQYF
length: 16
V: TRBV5-1

CDR3: CASSYSRGETQYF
length: 13
V: TRBV6-5

CDR3: CASSIAGRVGQPQHF
length: 15
V: TRBV19

CDR3: CASSIVLDREQFF
length: 13
V: TRBV19

CDR3: CATSGIPSGYTDTQYF
length: 16
V: TRBV15

CDR3: CASTSGGRGETQYF
length: 14
V: TRBV6-6

CDR3: CASSQDMGGNTGELFF
length: 16
V: TRBV4-3

CDR3: CASSLGTGSNQPQHF
length: 15
V: TRBV5-1

CDR3: CASQAGGGLNQPQHF
length: 15
V: TRBV2

CDR3: CASSQAARVSNEKLFF
length: 16
V: TRBV3-1/TRBV3-2

CDR3: CASRFRDTGNTIYF
length: 14
V: TRBV19